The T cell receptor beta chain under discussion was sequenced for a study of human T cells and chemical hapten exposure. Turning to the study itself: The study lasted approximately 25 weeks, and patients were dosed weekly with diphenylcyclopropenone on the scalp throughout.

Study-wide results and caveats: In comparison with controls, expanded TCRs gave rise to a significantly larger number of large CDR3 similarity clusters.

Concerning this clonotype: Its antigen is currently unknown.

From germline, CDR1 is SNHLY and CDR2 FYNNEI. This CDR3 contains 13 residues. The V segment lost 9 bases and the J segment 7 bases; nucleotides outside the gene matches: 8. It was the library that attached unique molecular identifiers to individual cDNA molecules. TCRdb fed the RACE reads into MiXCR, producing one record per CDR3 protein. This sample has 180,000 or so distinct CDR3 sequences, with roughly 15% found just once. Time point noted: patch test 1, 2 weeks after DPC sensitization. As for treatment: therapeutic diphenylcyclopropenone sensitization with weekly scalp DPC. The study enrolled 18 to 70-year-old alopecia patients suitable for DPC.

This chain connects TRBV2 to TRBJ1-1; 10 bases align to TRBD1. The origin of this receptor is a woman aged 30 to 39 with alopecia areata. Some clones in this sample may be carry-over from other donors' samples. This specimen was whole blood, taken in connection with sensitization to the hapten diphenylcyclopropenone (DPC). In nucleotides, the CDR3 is TGTGCCAGAAGAGACAGGGGGCATGGTGAAGCTTTCTTT. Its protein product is CARRDRGHGEAFF.